These T cell receptor beta chains were read from a single sample in a study of CD4 T cells in relation to SARS-CoV-2 and coronaviruses. Produced via immunoSEQ multiplex PCR; TCRdb's table is partial and in-frame only. The repertoire holds roughly 61,000 clones, around 86% seen once, with around 1.3% in the top ten. What was sequenced was memory CD4+ T cells from PBMCs. The receptors come from a human donor in good health. Each CDR3 is given with its conserved first and last residue. A D gene is named only where the DNA matches it firmly. For some rows the clone size is stated as once, few or many, or as a class when expanded; others skip it.

abundance: -; d_gene: -; v_gene: TRBV28; j_gene: TRBJ2-4; CDR3aa: CAIAPDIVVNIQYF; CDR3nt: TGTGCCATTGCGCCGGACATCGTCGTAAACATTCAGTACTTC
abundance: -; d_gene: TRBD2; v_gene: TRBV27; j_gene: TRBJ2-7; CDR3aa: CASRRLAGAYEQYF; CDR3nt: TGTGCCAGCAGACGACTAGCGGGAGCCTACGAGCAGTACTTC
abundance: -; d_gene: -; v_gene: TRBV5-1; j_gene: TRBJ2-2; CDR3aa: CASSFTVNTGELFF; CDR3nt: TGCGCCAGCAGTTTTACAGTGAACACCGGGGAGCTGTTTTTT
abundance: few; d_gene: TRBD1; v_gene: TRBV6-4; j_gene: TRBJ2-3; CDR3aa: CASSDSGQATDTQYF; CDR3nt: TGTGCCAGCAGTGACTCTGGACAGGCGACAGATACGCAGTATTTT
abundance: once; d_gene: -; v_gene: TRBV28; j_gene: TRBJ1-1; CDR3aa: CASSFVRALNTEAFF; CDR3nt: TGTGCCAGCAGTTTCGTTCGGGCTTTGAACACTGAAGCTTTCTTT
abundance: -; d_gene: TRBD2; v_gene: TRBV5-1; j_gene: TRBJ2-6; CDR3aa: CASSLDRSGRAVSGANVLTF; CDR3nt: TGCGCCAGCAGCTTGGATAGAAGCGGGAGGGCCGTATCTGGGGCCAACGTCCTGACTTTC
abundance: once; d_gene: TRBD1; v_gene: TRBV5-6; j_gene: TRBJ1-5; CDR3aa: CASSLVDRNMPQHF; CDR3nt: TGTGCCAGCAGCTTGGTGGACAGGAACATGCCCCAGCATTTT
abundance: -; d_gene: TRBD2; v_gene: TRBV7-9; j_gene: TRBJ2-7; CDR3aa: CASSELGYSTLAGGVEQYF; CDR3nt: TGTGCCAGCAGCGAGTTAGGTTACAGCACCCTAGCGGGAGGGGTCGAGCAGTACTTC
abundance: -; d_gene: -; v_gene: TRBV7-8; j_gene: TRBJ2-2; CDR3aa: CASSLGTSTGELFF; CDR3nt: TGTGCCAGCAGCTTAGGCACGAGCACCGGGGAGCTGTTTTTT
abundance: -; d_gene: TRBD1; v_gene: TRBV28; j_gene: TRBJ1-5; CDR3aa: CASSLLVGDRDHQPQHF; CDR3nt: TGTGCCAGCAGTTTACTGGTAGGGGACAGGGATCATCAGCCCCAGCATTTT
abundance: -; d_gene: -; v_gene: TRBV7-9; j_gene: TRBJ1-2; CDR3aa: CASSLLGADYGYTF; CDR3nt: TGTGCCAGCAGCTTATTGGGGGCTGACTATGGCTACACCTTC
abundance: -; d_gene: -; v_gene: TRBV18; j_gene: TRBJ2-2; CDR3aa: CASSPLRADTGELFF; CDR3nt: TGTGCCAGCTCACCATTGAGGGCGGACACCGGGGAGCTGTTTTTT
abundance: -; d_gene: TRBD2; v_gene: TRBV10-2; j_gene: TRBJ2-1; CDR3aa: CASGRASYNEQFF; CDR3nt: TGCGCCAGCGGGAGGGCCTCCTACAATGAGCAGTTCTTC
abundance: once; d_gene: TRBD1; v_gene: TRBV6-2/TRBV6-3; j_gene: TRBJ1-4; CDR3aa: CASSRRQGINEKLFF; CDR3nt: TGTGCCAGCAGCCGCCGACAGGGGATAAATGAAAAACTGTTTTTT
abundance: -; d_gene: -; v_gene: TRBV18; j_gene: TRBJ2-7; CDR3aa: CASSPGSSYEQYF; CDR3nt: TGTGCCAGCTCACCGGGCAGCTCCTACGAGCAGTACTTC
abundance: -; d_gene: TRBD2; v_gene: TRBV12-3/TRBV12-4; j_gene: TRBJ2-5; CDR3aa: CASRGGTTTNF; CDR3nt: TGTGCCAGCAGGGGAGGGACTACGACAAACTTC
abundance: -; d_gene: -; v_gene: TRBV29-1; j_gene: TRBJ2-3; CDR3aa: CSVGPTQRVRSDTQYF; CDR3nt: TGCAGCGTTGGGCCCACCCAGCGGGTGAGGAGTGATACGCAGTATTTT
abundance: -; d_gene: TRBD2; v_gene: TRBV2; j_gene: TRBJ2-5; CDR3aa: CASSGLAGYQETQYF; CDR3nt: TGTGCCAGCAGTGGGTTAGCGGGATATCAGGAGACCCAGTACTTC
abundance: -; d_gene: TRBD1; v_gene: TRBV19; j_gene: TRBJ1-3; CDR3aa: CASSPGQSSGNTIYF; CDR3nt: TGTGCCAGTAGTCCGGGACAGAGCTCTGGAAACACCATATATTTT
abundance: few; d_gene: -; v_gene: TRBV6-2/TRBV6-3; j_gene: TRBJ1-1; CDR3aa: CASSLGTEAFF; CDR3nt: TGTGCCAGCAGTTTGGGGACTGAAGCTTTCTTT
abundance: -; d_gene: TRBD2; v_gene: TRBV18; j_gene: TRBJ2-2; CDR3aa: CASSPVASGTRTGELFF; CDR3nt: TGTGCCAGCTCACCAGTGGCTAGCGGGACGCGCACCGGGGAGCTGTTTTTT
abundance: -; d_gene: -; v_gene: TRBV29-1; j_gene: TRBJ1-1; CDR3aa: CSSQLGAEAFF; CDR3nt: TGCAGCTCTCAGTTAGGAGCTGAAGCTTTCTTT